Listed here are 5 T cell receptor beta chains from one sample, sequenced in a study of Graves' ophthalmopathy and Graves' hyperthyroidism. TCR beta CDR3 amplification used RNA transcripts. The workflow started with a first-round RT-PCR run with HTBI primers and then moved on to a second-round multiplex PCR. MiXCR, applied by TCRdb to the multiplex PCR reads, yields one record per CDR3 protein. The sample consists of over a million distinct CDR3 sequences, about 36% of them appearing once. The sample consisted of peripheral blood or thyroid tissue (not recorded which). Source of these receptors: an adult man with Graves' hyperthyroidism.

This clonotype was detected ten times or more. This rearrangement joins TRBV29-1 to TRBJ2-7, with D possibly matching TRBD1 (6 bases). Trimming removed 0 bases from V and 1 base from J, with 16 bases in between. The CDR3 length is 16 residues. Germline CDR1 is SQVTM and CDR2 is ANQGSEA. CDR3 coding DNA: TGCAGCGTTGAAGAATCGGTATCCAGGGGATCCTACGAGCAGTACTTC. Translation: CSVEESVSRGSYEQYF.

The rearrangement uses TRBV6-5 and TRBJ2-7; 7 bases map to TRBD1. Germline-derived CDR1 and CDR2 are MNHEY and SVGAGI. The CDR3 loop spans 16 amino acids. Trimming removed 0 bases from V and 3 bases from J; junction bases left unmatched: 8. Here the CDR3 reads CASSYSGTVDLYEQYF. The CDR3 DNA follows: TGTGCCAGCAGTTACTCAGGGACAGTTGATCTCTACGAGCAGTACTTC.

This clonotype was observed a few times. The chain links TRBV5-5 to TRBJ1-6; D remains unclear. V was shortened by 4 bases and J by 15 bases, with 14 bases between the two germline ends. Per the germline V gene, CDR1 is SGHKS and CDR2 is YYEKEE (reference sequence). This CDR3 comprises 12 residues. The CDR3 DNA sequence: TGTGCCAGCAGCCCCGGGCCTCTGGACCTCCACTTT. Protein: CASSPGPLDLHF. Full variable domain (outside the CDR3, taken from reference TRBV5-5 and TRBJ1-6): DAGVTQSPTHLIKTRGQQVTLRCSPISGHKSVSWYQQVLGQGPQFIFQYYEKEERGRGNFPDRFSARQFPNYSSELNVNALLLGDSALYLCASSPGPLDLHFGNGTRLTVT.

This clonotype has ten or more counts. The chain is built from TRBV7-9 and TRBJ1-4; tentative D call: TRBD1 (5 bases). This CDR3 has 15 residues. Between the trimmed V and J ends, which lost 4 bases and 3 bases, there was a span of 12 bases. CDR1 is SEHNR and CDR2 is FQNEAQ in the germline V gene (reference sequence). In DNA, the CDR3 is TGTGCCAGCAGCTCTAGAAGGGGATCTAATGAAAAACTGTTTTTT. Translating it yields CASSSRRGSNEKLFF.

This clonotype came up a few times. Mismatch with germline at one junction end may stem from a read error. The CDR3 region has the DNA TGTGCCAGCCGGACGGAGACCTACGAGCAGTACTTC. This gives the protein CASRTETYEQYF. The chain has TRBV10-2 and TRBJ2-7; D unresolved. The CDR3 covers 12 residues. CDR1 and CDR2 (germline): WSHSY, SAAADI.